This T cell receptor (beta chain) was sequenced in a study of T and B cells in COVID-19 patients. The wider study: Blood was sampled from COVID-19 patients who were either actively infected or recovered. Of around 21 active-infection patients, 18 carried comorbidities linked to unfavorable COVID-19 outcome. Study results and limitations: CD4+, regulatory T cell, CD8+ and sorted SARS-CoV-2-responsive or tetramer+ T cells were not yet sequenced. Patients with COVID-19 reportedly showed strongly skewed T cell receptor beta variable and joining gene usage.

Blood genomic DNA input for TRB amplification was 250-500 ng. Multiplex PCR with BIOMED2 TRB-A/B primer pools amplified TRB rearrangements. TCRdb recomputed calls from the multiplex PCR reads with MiXCR, one row per CDR3 protein. This table has around 1,200 distinct CDR3 sequences, about 31% appearing once. For this clonotype: Its antigen is undetermined.

This clonotype was sampled from a human donor with active COVID-19. The material sequenced was blood.

The CDR3 loop is CASSLEGGGGIYSPLHF. The CDR3 nucleotides are TGTGCCAGCAGCTTGGAGGGCGGAGGGGGCATATATTCACCCCTCCACTTT. The chain has TRBV5-6 and TRBJ1-6; 7 bases are shared with TRBD1. Losses at the gene ends were 0 bases for V and 8 bases for J; bases not matched to a gene: 11. Germline lookup yields CDR1 SGHDT and CDR2 YYEEEE. The CDR3 contains 17 residues.